A selection of T cell receptor beta chains follows, all from one sample in a study of shared clonotypes between healthy human individuals. Profiling relied on immunoSEQ multiplex PCR, and the TCRdb table lists in-frame clones only, not all of them. The sample includes about 640,000 clones, about 78% seen only once; the top ten take roughly 1.8%. Input material: memory CD4+ T cells sorted from blood. Source of these receptors: a woman in her twenties or thirties in good health. Each CDR3 is given with its conserved first and last residue.

TRBV15	TRBJ2-7	CATRRAGTYEQYF
TRBV28	TRBJ2-2	CASSFLRGGGELFF
TRBV30	TRBJ1-1	CAWSARVQAFF
TRBV18	TRBJ1-2	CASSPLPSFNYGYTF
TRBV7-6	TRBJ2-7	CASSSPMRAGVGEQYF
TRBV5-1	TRBJ1-2	CASSLGTGVNYGYTF
TRBV5-4	TRBJ2-4	CASSLVGGGDKNIQYF
TRBV28	TRBJ2-7	CASSLPSGRGSYEQYF
TRBV7-8	TRBJ1-1	CASSPDRMWGTEAFF
TRBV9	TRBJ2-5	CASSAKDRRVGTQYF
TRBV6-5	TRBJ1-5	CASSPATSNQPQHF
TRBV6-1	TRBJ1-1	CASSEGGTEAFF
TRBV25-1	TRBJ1-1	CASSPKGSRAEAFF
TRBV19	TRBJ1-1	CASSLAGRPGATEAFF
TRBV4-2	TRBJ2-1	CASSQGMGGSVNEQFF
TRBV6-1	TRBJ2-5	CASSEVRTAPNF
TRBV4-2	TRBJ1-2	CASSQDAGTPLYGYTF
TRBV30	TRBJ2-7	CAWSGGSPGRYF
TRBV7-9	TRBJ2-2	CASSLGSVMTGELFF
TRBV28	TRBJ2-5	CASSPWKQETQYF
TRBV19	TRBJ1-1	CASRQGTYTEAFF
TRBV29-1	TRBJ2-5	CSARGGQETQYF
TRBV18	TRBJ2-7	CASSPGTGGYEQYF
TRBV7-9	TRBJ2-7	CASSLAADPLYEQYF
TRBV4-1	TRBJ1-2	CASSHIGHGYTF
TRBV5-1	TRBJ1-5	CASSPTGIQPQHF
TRBV28	TRBJ2-6	CASSTGNGANVLTF
TRBV5-1	TRBJ2-6	CASKMVFSGANVLTF